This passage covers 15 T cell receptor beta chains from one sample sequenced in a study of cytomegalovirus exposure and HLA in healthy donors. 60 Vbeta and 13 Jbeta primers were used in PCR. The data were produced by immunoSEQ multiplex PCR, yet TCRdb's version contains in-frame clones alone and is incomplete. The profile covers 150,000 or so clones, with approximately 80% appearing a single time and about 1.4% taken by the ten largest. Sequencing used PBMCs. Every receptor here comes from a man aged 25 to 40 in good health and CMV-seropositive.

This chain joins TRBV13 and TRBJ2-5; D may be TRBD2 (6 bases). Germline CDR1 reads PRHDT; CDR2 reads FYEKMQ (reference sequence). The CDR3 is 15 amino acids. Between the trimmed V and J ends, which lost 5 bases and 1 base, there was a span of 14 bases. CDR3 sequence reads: CASSPGGVLQETQYF. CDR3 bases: TGTGCCAGCAGCCCCGGAGGGGTACTCCAAGAGACCCAGTACTTC.

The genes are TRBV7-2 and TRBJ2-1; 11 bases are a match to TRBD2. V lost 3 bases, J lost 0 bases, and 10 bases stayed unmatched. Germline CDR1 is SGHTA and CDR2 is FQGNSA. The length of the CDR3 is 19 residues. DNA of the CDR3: TGTGCCAGCAGCTTTCGACTAGCGGGGCAATATAGCTCCTACAATGAGCAGTTCTTC. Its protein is CASSFRLAGQYSSYNEQFF.

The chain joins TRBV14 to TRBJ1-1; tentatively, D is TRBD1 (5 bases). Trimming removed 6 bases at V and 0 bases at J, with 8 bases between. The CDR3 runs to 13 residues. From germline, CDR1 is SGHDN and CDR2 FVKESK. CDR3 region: CASSQQVNTEAFF. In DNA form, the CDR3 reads TGTGCCAGCAGTCAACAGGTGAACACTGAAGCTTTCTTT.

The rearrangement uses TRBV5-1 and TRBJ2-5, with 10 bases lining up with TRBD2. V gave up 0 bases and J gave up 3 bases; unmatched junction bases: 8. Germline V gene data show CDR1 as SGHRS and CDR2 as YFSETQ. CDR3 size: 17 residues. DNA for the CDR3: TGCGCCAGCAGCTTGGGAAATGGACTAGCGGCAAAAGAGACCCAGTACTTC. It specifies CASSLGNGLAAKETQYF.

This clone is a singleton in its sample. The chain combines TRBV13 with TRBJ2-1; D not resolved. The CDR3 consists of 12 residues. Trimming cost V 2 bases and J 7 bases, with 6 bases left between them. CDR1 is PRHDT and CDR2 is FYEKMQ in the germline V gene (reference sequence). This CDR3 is CASSLLGNEQFF. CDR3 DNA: TGTGCCAGCAGCTTACTCGGGAATGAGCAGTTCTTC.

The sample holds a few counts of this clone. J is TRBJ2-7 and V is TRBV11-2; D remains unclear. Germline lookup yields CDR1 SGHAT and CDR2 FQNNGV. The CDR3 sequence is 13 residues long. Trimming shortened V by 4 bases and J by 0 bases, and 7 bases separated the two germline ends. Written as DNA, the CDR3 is TGTGCCAGCAGCTACCAACTCTCCTACGAGCAGTACTTC. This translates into CASSYQLSYEQYF.

CDR3: CASSLRGGENTEAFF. CDR3 sequence (DNA): TGTGCCAGCAGCTTAAGGGGGGGGGAGAACACTGAAGCTTTCTTT. The chain carries TRBV7-3 and TRBJ1-1, with TRBD1 as a possible D gene (5 bases). This CDR3 has 15 residues. The germline V gene has CDR1 SGHTA and CDR2 FQGTGA. V was cut by 1 base and J by 1 base, with 10 bases left in between.

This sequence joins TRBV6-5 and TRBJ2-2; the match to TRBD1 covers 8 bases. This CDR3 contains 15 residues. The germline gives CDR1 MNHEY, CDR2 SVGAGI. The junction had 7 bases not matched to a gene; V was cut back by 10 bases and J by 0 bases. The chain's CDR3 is CANSTGVTNTGELFF. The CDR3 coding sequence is TGTGCCAACTCGACAGGGGTAACGAACACCGGGGAGCTGTTTTTT.

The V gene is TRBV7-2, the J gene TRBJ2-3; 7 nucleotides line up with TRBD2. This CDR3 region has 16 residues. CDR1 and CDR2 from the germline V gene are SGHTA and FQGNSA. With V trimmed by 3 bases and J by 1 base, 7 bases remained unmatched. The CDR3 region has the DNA TGTGCCAGCAGCTTGAGTGCCGCGGGGGGCACAGATACGCAGTATTTT. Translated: CASSLSAAGGTDTQYF.

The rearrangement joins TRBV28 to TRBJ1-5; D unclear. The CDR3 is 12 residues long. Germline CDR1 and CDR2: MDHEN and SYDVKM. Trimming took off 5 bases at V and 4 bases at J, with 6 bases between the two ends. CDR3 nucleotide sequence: TGTGCCAGCAGTACTTTTAATCAGCCCCAGCATTTT. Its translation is CASSTFNQPQHF.

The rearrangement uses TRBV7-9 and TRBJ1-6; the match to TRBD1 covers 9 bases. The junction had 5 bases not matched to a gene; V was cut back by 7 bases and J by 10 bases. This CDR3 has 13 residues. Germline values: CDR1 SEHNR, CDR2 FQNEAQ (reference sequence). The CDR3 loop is CASTGQGQSPLHF. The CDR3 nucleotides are TGTGCCAGCACCGGACAGGGGCAATCACCCCTCCACTTT.

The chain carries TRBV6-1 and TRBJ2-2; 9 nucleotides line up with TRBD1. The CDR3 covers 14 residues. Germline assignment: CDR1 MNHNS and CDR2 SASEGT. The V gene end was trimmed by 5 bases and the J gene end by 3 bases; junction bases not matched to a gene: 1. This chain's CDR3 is CASSRDRDTGELFF. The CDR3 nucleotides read TGTGCCAGCAGTAGGGACAGGGACACCGGGGAGCTGTTTTTT.

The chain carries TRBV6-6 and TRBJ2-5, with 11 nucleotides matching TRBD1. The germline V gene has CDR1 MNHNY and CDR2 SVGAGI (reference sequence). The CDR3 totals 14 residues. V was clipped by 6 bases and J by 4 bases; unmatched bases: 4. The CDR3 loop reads CASSRTGGIETQYF. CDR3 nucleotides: TGTGCCAGCAGCCGGACAGGGGGCATAGAGACCCAGTACTTC.

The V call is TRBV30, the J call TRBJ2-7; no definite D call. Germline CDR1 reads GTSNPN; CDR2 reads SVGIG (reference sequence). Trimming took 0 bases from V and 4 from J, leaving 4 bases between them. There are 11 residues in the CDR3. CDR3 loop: CAWSVQYEQYF. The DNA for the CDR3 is TGTGCCTGGAGTGTACAATACGAGCAGTACTTC.

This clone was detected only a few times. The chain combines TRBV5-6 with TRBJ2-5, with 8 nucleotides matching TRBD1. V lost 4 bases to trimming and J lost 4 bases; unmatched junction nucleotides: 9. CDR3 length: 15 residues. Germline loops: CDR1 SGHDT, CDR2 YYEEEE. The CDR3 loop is CASSTLDRVGETQYF. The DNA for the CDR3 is TGTGCCAGCAGCACCCTGGACAGGGTGGGAGAGACCCAGTACTTC.